These T cell receptor beta chains were read from a single sample in a study of cytomegalovirus exposure and HLA in healthy donors. Sequenced by immunoSEQ multiplex PCR; TCRdb stores in-frame clones only, minus some. The table records approximately 160,000 clones, 65% to 70% of them present only once. The sample comprised PBMCs. Receptors were obtained from a woman aged 18-29 years in good health and CMV-seropositive. Each CDR3 is given with its conserved first and last residue. D genes are given only for firm matches. For some rows the clone size is stated as once, few or many, or as a class when expanded; others skip it.

J: TRBJ2-7
size: .
V: TRBV7-9
D: .
DNA: TGTGCCAGCAGCCGGGAAGGCGTCTACGAGCAGTACTTC
CDR3: CASSREGVYEQYF

J: TRBJ2-1
size: .
V: TRBV5-8
D: TRBD2
DNA: TGTGCCAGCAGCCTGGGGCTAGGACTAGCGGGGTCGCTTGAGCAGTTCTTC
CDR3: CASSLGLGLAGSLEQFF

J: TRBJ1-2
size: .
V: TRBV10-3
D: TRBD1
DNA: TGTGCCATCACCTACGACAGGGACTTTGGCTACACCTTC
CDR3: CAITYDRDFGYTF

J: TRBJ2-7
size: few
V: TRBV27
D: TRBD1
DNA: TGTGCCAGCAGTCCATCGACAGGGGTCACCTACGAGCAGTACTTC
CDR3: CASSPSTGVTYEQYF

J: TRBJ1-2
size: .
V: TRBV7-3
D: TRBD1
DNA: TGTGCCAGCAGCTTTGGGACAGGGGATGGCTACACCTTC
CDR3: CASSFGTGDGYTF

J: TRBJ2-2
size: .
V: TRBV10-1
D: TRBD2
DNA: TGCGCCAGCAGTGACCCCGGGGGGGCGGGGGAGCTGTTTTTT
CDR3: CASSDPGGAGELFF

J: TRBJ2-1
size: .
V: TRBV14
D: TRBD2
DNA: TGTGCCAGCAGTCCTTCTAGCGGCTACAATGAGCAGTTCTTC
CDR3: CASSPSSGYNEQFF

J: TRBJ2-7
size: .
V: TRBV7-9
D: TRBD1
DNA: TGTGCCAGCAGCTTAGGGGCAGGGGGAGAGCAGTACTTC
CDR3: CASSLGAGGEQYF

J: TRBJ2-5
size: few
V: TRBV6-1
D: .
DNA: TGTGCCAGCAGTCGGGAGCTACAAGAGACCCAGTACTTC
CDR3: CASSRELQETQYF

J: TRBJ1-2
size: .
V: TRBV5-5
D: TRBD1
DNA: TGTGCCAGCAGCAGACAGGGGCCCACCTATGGCTACACCTTC
CDR3: CASSRQGPTYGYTF

J: TRBJ2-1
size: .
V: TRBV2
D: TRBD1
DNA: TGTGCCAGCACCAGAAGAGGGACAGGGGGGGGTGAGCAGTTCTTC
CDR3: CASTRRGTGGGEQFF

J: TRBJ2-7
size: .
V: TRBV11-1
D: TRBD1
DNA: TGTGCCAGCAGCATGACCGGGACAGGGCGCTACGAGCAGTACTTC
CDR3: CASSMTGTGRYEQYF

J: TRBJ2-2
size: .
V: TRBV7-2
D: .
DNA: TGTGCCAGCAGCCAGGGGTGGGGTTTCACCGGGGAGCTGTTTTTT
CDR3: CASSQGWGFTGELFF

J: TRBJ2-7
size: .
V: TRBV5-1
D: .
DNA: TGCGCCAGCAGCTTGGAGGGGTACGAGCAGTACTTC
CDR3: CASSLEGYEQYF

J: TRBJ2-7
size: .
V: TRBV2
D: .
DNA: TGTGCCAGCAGGCAACCGGGACTTTCGATCTACGAGCAGTACTTC
CDR3: CASRQPGLSIYEQYF

J: TRBJ1-1
size: .
V: TRBV27
D: .
DNA: TGTGCCAGCAGTCCAAGGACAGTAACTGAAGCTTTCTTT
CDR3: CASSPRTVTEAFF

J: TRBJ2-5
size: .
V: TRBV5-1
D: TRBD2
DNA: TGCGCCAGCAGCGGGGGGGTTCAGGAGACCCAGTACTTC
CDR3: CASSGGVQETQYF

J: TRBJ1-5
size: .
V: TRBV15
D: TRBD1
DNA: TGTGCCACCAGTCGGGACAGGGCATGGGAACAGCCCCAGCATTTT
CDR3: CATSRDRAWEQPQHF

J: TRBJ2-7
size: .
V: TRBV7-3
D: .
DNA: TGTGCCAGCAGCGAAAATGCCGGGTCCATATACGAGCAGTACTTC
CDR3: CASSENAGSIYEQYF

J: TRBJ2-2
size: .
V: TRBV15
D: TRBD1
DNA: TGTGCCACCAGCAGGGGACCAGGGACAGCAATTACCGGGGAGCTGTTTTTT
CDR3: CATSRGPGTAITGELFF

J: TRBJ2-7
size: .
V: TRBV27
D: TRBD2
DNA: TGTGCCAGCAGGTCTTTTGGGGCGGGAGAAATCTACGAGCAGTACTTC
CDR3: CASRSFGAGEIYEQYF

J: TRBJ2-3
size: .
V: TRBV14
D: TRBD2
DNA: TGTGCCAGCAGCCAAGAGGGCTTTAGCGGGGGGGCACCGGGGGCAGATACGCAGTATTTT
CDR3: CASSQEGFSGGAPGADTQYF

J: TRBJ2-2
size: .
V: TRBV9
D: TRBD2
DNA: TGTGCCAGCAGCGTCCAGACTAGCGGGACCGGGGAGCTGTTTTTT
CDR3: CASSVQTSGTGELFF

J: TRBJ1-1
size: .
V: TRBV6-5
D: .
DNA: TGTGCCAGCACTAACAGGAACACTGAAGCTTTCTTT
CDR3: CASTNRNTEAFF

J: TRBJ1-1
size: .
V: TRBV27
D: .
DNA: TGTGCCAGCAGTCCAACCAGGGGGAACACTGAAGCTTTCTTT
CDR3: CASSPTRGNTEAFF

J: TRBJ2-6
size: few
V: TRBV6-5
D: TRBD1
DNA: TGTGCCAGCAGACAGGGGAATGGGGCCAACGTCCTGACTTTC
CDR3: CASRQGNGANVLTF

J: TRBJ1-1
size: .
V: TRBV5-4
D: .
DNA: TGTGCCAGCAGCTTGGATCGACAGCTCCTTATGAACACTGAAGCTTTCTTT
CDR3: CASSLDRQLLMNTEAFF

J: TRBJ2-7
size: .
V: TRBV29-1
D: .
DNA: TGCAGCGTTGAAATGAGGGGGGAGCAGTACTTC
CDR3: CSVEMRGEQYF

J: TRBJ1-2
size: .
V: TRBV4-2
D: .
DNA: TGTGCCAGCAGCCAAGACCAGGGTTACGGCTACACCTTC
CDR3: CASSQDQGYGYTF

J: TRBJ2-7
size: .
V: TRBV6-5
D: TRBD1
DNA: TGTGCCAGCAGGACAGGGGGCAAAAAGGCTGAGCAGTACTTC
CDR3: CASRTGGKKAEQYF

J: TRBJ1-1
size: once
V: TRBV27
D: .
DNA: TGTGCCAGCAGTTTACAGGTGACGAACACTGAAGCTTTCTTT
CDR3: CASSLQVTNTEAFF

J: TRBJ2-7
size: .
V: TRBV6-6
D: TRBD1
DNA: TGTGCCAGCAGTCCCGACAGGGTAGGACGCGAGCAGTACTTC
CDR3: CASSPDRVGREQYF

J: TRBJ2-1
size: .
V: TRBV7-5
D: .
DNA: TGTGCCAGAAGCTTAGTCTGGTTAGCGGGACTTCAAGCGGGGGGATACAATGAGCAGTTCTTC
CDR3: CARSLVWLAGLQAGGYNEQFF

J: TRBJ2-1
size: .
V: TRBV9
D: TRBD2
DNA: TGTGCCAGCAGCGTAGGACACGGGGGGGCCCCGTTTAATGAGCAGTTCTTC
CDR3: CASSVGHGGAPFNEQFF

J: TRBJ2-1
size: .
V: TRBV4-3
D: TRBD2
DNA: TGCGCCAGCAGCCAACGGGGGGGCTCCTACAATGAGCAGTTCTTC
CDR3: CASSQRGGSYNEQFF

J: TRBJ2-2
size: .
V: TRBV2
D: .
DNA: TGTGCCAGCAGTGAACAGGCGACCGGGGAGCTGTTTTTT
CDR3: CASSEQATGELFF